This TCR beta chain was recovered during a study of Graves' ophthalmopathy and Graves' hyperthyroidism. Other autoimmune diseases, uncontrolled infections, pregnancy and lactation each led to patient exclusion. The TCR beta CDR3 regions underwent amplification from RNA transcripts. Amplification began with first-round RT-PCR using HTBI primers, then second-round multiplex PCR was performed. One entry per CDR3 protein results from TCRdb running MiXCR on the multiplex PCR reads. The table includes under 400,000 distinct CDR3 sequences, 15% to 20% detected once. This CDR3 has 14 residues. Germline V gene lookup returns CDR1 DFQATT and CDR2 SNEGSKA (reference sequence). Trimming took 0 bases from V and 6 from J, leaving 14 bases between them. In its sample, this clonotype was seen many times.

The chain has TRBV20-1 and TRBJ1-1; D may be TRBD1 (5 bases). The sequence derives from an adult man with Graves' ophthalmopathy. Material for sequencing was peripheral blood. CDR3 amino acids: CSARDTGHNAEAFF. CDR3 DNA sequence: TGCAGTGCTAGAGATACGGGGCATAACGCTGAAGCTTTCTTT.